This T cell receptor (beta chain) appears in the sequencing data of a study of beta chain features in type 1 diabetes. Study overall: Patient and healthy donor groups were alike in age, gender and cell yields.

Overall study results and limits: Among all four CD4+ subsets, Type 1 diabetes patients had TCRB CDR3s that were moderately but significantly shorter.

Expressed TCRB transcripts were sequenced, since all the RNA that had been isolated was reverse transcribed. Profiled with immunoSEQ multiplex PCR; TCRdb holds only in-frame clones, not every one. The sample shows around 150,000 clones, 8.1% of them seen only once. The CDR3 is 14 amino acids. Germline CDR1 reads PRHDT; CDR2 reads FYEKMQ (reference sequence). Trimming removed 2 bases at V and 8 bases at J, with 15 bases between. This clone was picked up a small number of times. Its antigen remains unknown. A heparinised blood draw that averaged about 110 mL was obtained once from each donor. J is TRBJ1-2 and V is TRBV13; a weak D match, TRBD1 (5 bases). This TCR came from a man between 18 and 29 years old in good health. The source material was central memory CD4+ T cells from blood. The CDR3 sequence: CASSLQQAFFGYTF. CDR3 nucleotide sequence: TGTGCCAGCAGCTTACAACAGGCCTTTTTCGGCTACACCTTC.